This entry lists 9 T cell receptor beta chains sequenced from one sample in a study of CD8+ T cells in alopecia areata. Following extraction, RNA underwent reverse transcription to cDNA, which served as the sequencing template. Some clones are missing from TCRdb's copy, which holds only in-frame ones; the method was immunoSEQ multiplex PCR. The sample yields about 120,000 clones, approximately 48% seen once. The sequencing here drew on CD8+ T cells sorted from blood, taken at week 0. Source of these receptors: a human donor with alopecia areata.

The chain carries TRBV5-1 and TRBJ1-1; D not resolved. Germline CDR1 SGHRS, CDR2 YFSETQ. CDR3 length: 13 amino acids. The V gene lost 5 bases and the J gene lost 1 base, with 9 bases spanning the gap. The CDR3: CASRTEGNTEAFF. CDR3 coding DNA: TGCGCCAGCAGAACGGAGGGGAACACTGAAGCTTTCTTT.

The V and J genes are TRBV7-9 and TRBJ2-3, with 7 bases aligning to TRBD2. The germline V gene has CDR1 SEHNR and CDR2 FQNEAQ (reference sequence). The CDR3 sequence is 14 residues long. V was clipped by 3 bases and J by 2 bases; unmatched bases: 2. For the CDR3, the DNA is TGTGCCAGCAGCTTTGCGGGGGACACAGATACGCAGTATTTT. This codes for CASSFAGDTDTQYF.

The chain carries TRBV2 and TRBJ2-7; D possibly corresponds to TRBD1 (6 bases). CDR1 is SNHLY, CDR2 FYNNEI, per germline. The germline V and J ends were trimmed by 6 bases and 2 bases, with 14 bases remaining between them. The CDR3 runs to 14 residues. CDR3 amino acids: CASRMTGAPYEQYF. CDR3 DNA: TGTGCCAGCAGAATGACAGGTGCTCCCTACGAGCAGTACTTC.

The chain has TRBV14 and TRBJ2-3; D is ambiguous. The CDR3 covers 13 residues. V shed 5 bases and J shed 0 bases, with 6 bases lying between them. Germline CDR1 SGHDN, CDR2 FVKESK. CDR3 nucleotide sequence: TGTGCCAGCAGCGGAACTAGCACAGATACGCAGTATTTT. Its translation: CASSGTSTDTQYF. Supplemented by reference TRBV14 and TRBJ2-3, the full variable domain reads EAGVTQFPSHSVIEKGQTVTLRCDPISGHDNLYWYRRVMGKEIKFLLHFVKESKQDESGMPNNRFLAERTGGTYSTLKVQPAELEDSGVYFCASSGTSTDTQYFGPGTRLTVL.

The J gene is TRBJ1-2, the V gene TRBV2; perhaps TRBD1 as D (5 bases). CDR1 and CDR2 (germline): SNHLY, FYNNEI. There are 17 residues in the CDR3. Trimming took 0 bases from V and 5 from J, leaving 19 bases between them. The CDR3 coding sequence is TGTGCCAGCAGTGAAGCTACGGGGCGCGGAGTCGTTTATGGCTACACCTTC. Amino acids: CASSEATGRGVVYGYTF.

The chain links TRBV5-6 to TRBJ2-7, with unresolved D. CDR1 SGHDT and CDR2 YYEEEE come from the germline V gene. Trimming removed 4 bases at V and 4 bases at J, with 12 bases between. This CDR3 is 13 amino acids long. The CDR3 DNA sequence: TGTGCCAGCAGCCTCGGGCCCCCTTACGAGCAGTACTTC. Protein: CASSLGPPYEQYF. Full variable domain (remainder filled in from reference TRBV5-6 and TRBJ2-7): DAGVTQSPTHLIKTRGQQVTLRCSPKSGHDTVSWYQQALGQGPQFIFQYYEEEERQRGNFPDRFSGHQFPNYSSELNVNALLLGDSALYLCASSLGPPYEQYFGPGTRLTVT.

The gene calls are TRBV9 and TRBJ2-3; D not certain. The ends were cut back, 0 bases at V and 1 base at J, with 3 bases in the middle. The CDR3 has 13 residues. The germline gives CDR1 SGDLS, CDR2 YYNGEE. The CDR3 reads CASSVARTDTQYF. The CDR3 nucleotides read TGTGCCAGCAGCGTAGCACGCACAGATACGCAGTATTTT.

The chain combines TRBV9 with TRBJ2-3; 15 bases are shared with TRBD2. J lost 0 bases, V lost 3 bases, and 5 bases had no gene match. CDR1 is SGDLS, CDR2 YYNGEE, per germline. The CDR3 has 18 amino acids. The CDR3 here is CASSGGTSGGTSTDTQYF. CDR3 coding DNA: TGTGCCAGCAGCGGCGGGACTAGCGGGGGGACTAGCACAGATACGCAGTATTTT.

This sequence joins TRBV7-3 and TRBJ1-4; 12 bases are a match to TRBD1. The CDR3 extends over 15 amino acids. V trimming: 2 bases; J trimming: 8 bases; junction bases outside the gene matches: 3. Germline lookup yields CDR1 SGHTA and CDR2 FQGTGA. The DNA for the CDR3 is TGTGCCAGCAGCTTAGGGACAGGGGGCGACGAAAAACTGTTTTTT. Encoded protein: CASSLGTGGDEKLFF.